This T cell receptor beta chain was sequenced in a study of blood T cell repertoires in COVID-19. Germline V gives CDR1 SGHRS, CDR2 YFSETQ. Trimming cost V 0 bases and J 2 bases; bases outside gene matches: 4. CDR3 length: 15 residues. Only in-frame clones appear in the TCRdb table, and some are missing; sequencing was by immunoSEQ multiplex PCR. The sample shows 15,000 to 20,000 clones, about 93% of them seen only once. The rearrangement joins TRBV5-1 to TRBJ2-7; 8 bases fit TRBD1. The sequencing input was peripheral blood. The receptor was derived from a man aged 60-69 years with active COVID-19. Written as DNA, the CDR3 is TGCGCCAGCAGCTTGGCCGCAGGGGGCCCCTACGAGCAGTACTTC. It translates to CASSLAAGGPYEQYF.